Sequencing of this T cell receptor beta chain was carried out in a study of blood T cell repertoires in COVID-19. About the study: PBMCs, B-cell-depleted T cells, or T cells provided the cDNA or gDNA that made up the material.

Under the authors' procedure: Amplified reference gene primers provided the basis for estimating nucleated cell counts. The table came from immunoSEQ multiplex PCR; TCRdb's copy has only in-frame clones and leaves some out. V, J and clone size are those of that table, while D and trimming were read from the DNA. The sample lists 100,000 to 150,000 clones, around 88% occurring once. CDR1 LNHDA and CDR2 SQIVND come from the germline V gene (reference sequence). The CDR3 length is 15 residues. Trimming removed 4 bases from V and 6 bases from J; junction bases left unmatched: 3. This clone was observed a single time.

This chain joins TRBV19 and TRBJ2-1, with 13 bases aligning to TRBD2. The TCR originated in a man aged 50 to 60 with active or convalescent COVID-19. Sequenced sample: peripheral blood. The CDR3 spells CASSTGLAGFNEQFF. The CDR3 nucleotides are TGTGCCAGTAGTACGGGACTAGCGGGATTCAATGAGCAGTTCTTC.